The 30 T cell receptor beta chains below were found in one sample sequenced in a study of T cells expressing NK-cell markers. TCRdb processed the 5' RACE reads again and assigns one entry to each CDR3 protein, with no DNA. The data show 200,000 to 300,000 distinct CDR3 sequences, and the top ten clones hold around 3.9%. The sample comprised blood T cells: a sorted CD56 or NKG2C T cell subset, CD4+ or CD8+ T cells, or bulk PBMC T cells (not recorded which). The source of these receptors is a woman between 18 and 75 years old in good health.

The chain couples TRBV20-1 to TRBJ2-3; TCRdb's assignment of TRBD1 cannot be checked, as there is no DNA. The CDR3 has 15 residues. From germline, CDR1 is DFQATT and CDR2 SNEGSKA (reference sequence). CDR3 region: CSARSPDRGADTQYF.

The chain has TRBV20-1 and TRBJ2-5; the D gene TCRdb calls, TRBD1, cannot be checked with no DNA. CDR1 and CDR2 (germline): DFQATT, SNEGSKA (reference sequence). The CDR3 runs 15 residues. CDR3 sequence: CSAEGVPGRQETQYF.

V usage is TRBV27 and J usage is TRBJ2-1; as DNA is missing, the TRBD2 call by TCRdb cannot be tested. The CDR3 has 16 residues. Germline V gene sequence: CDR1 MNHEY, CDR2 SMNVEV (reference sequence). The CDR3 protein is CASSLGGLAPHNEQFF.

The chain employs TRBV7-2 and TRBJ1-5. Looked up from germline, CDR1 is SGHTA and CDR2 is FQGNSA. The CDR3 length is 15 residues. The chain's CDR3 is CASSLGVIGNQPQHF.

J is TRBJ2-3 and V is TRBV24-1; lacking DNA, the TRBD2 call made by TCRdb goes unchecked. This CDR3 is built from 16 residues. Germline-derived CDR1 and CDR2 are KGHDR and SFDVKD. The CDR3: CATSEQTSLGQDTQYF.

The rearrangement joins TRBV2 to TRBJ2-4. This CDR3 has 15 amino acids. Germline values: CDR1 SNHLY, CDR2 FYNNEI. The CDR3 loop reads CASSEEGLAKNIQYF.

The chain couples TRBV12-3 or TRBV12-4 to TRBJ1-1; TCRdb names TRBD1, which stays unverified in the absence of DNA. CDR3 length: 13 amino acids. The CDR3 sequence: CASSKGGTTEAFF.

This rearrangement joins TRBV4-3 to TRBJ1-2. This CDR3 has 13 amino acids. Germline CDR1 is LGHNA and CDR2 is YSLEER. The CDR3 reads CASSQDLLYGYTF.

J is TRBJ2-1 and V is TRBV6-2 or TRBV6-3; without DNA, the TCRdb call of TRBD2 cannot be checked. The CDR3 runs 18 residues. Germline CDR1 is MNHEY and CDR2 is SVGEGT. The chain's CDR3 is CASSYVAHWSGRKDEQFF.

V gene TRBV3-1 combines with J gene TRBJ1-6. The CDR3 has 14 residues. Germline-derived CDR1 and CDR2 are LGHDT and YNNKEL (reference sequence). CDR3: CASSQDLKYSPLHF.

The rearrangement links TRBV15 to TRBJ2-5; TCRdb calls TRBD2, which cannot be checked without DNA. CDR1 is LNHNV and CDR2 is YYDKDF in the germline V gene (reference sequence). This CDR3 is built from 17 residues. The CDR3 is CATSRGGTSGYQETQYF.

V is TRBV24-1 and J is TRBJ2-1; with no DNA, the TCRdb D assignment of TRBD1 cannot be verified. The CDR3 runs 16 residues. CDR1 and CDR2 from the germline V gene are KGHDR and SFDVKD. The CDR3 sequence is CATSDPGQGTYNEQFF.

This chain connects TRBV28 to TRBJ2-3. In germline, CDR1 is MDHEN, CDR2 SYDVKM. The CDR3 is 12 residues long. CDR3 amino acids: CASRVVVGWTDF.

The gene calls are TRBV5-6 and TRBJ1-1; TCRdb designates TRBD1, a call that cannot be tested without DNA. The CDR3 has 15 amino acids. From germline, CDR1 is SGHDT and CDR2 YYEEEE. This CDR3 is CASSFTGGADTEAFF. Looking up the rest from reference TRBV5-6 and TRBJ1-1 gives the full variable domain: DAGVTQSPTHLIKTRGQQVTLRCSPKSGHDTVSWYQQALGQGPQFIFQYYEEEERQRGNFPDRFSGHQFPNYSSELNVNALLLGDSALYLCASSFTGGADTEAFFGQGTRLTVV.

The genes are TRBV20-1 and TRBJ1-2; TCRdb's D gene call, TRBD1, goes unchecked for lack of DNA. CDR1 is DFQATT, CDR2 SNEGSKA, per germline (reference sequence). This CDR3 contains 12 residues. CDR3 region: CSAAGGSYGYTF.

The V gene is TRBV4-2, the J gene TRBJ2-2; TCRdb's D gene call, TRBD2, goes unchecked for lack of DNA. The germline V gene has CDR1 LGHNA and CDR2 YNFKEQ. The CDR3 loop spans 16 amino acids. CDR3: CASSQGGGLEAGELFF.

The J gene is TRBJ1-1, the V gene TRBV5-1. There are 14 residues in the CDR3. Germline V gene data show CDR1 as SGHRS and CDR2 as YFSETQ. CDR3 amino acids: CASSLGREGTEAFF.

The chain has TRBV29-1 and TRBJ2-7; TCRdb proposes TRBD1, but this gene call is untestable without DNA. The CDR3 is 14 residues long. The germline V gene encodes CDR1 SQVTM and CDR2 ANQGSEA. CDR3 region: CSVESTGGGYEQYF.

The rearrangement uses TRBV7-3 and TRBJ1-1. The CDR3 contains 13 residues. Germline-derived CDR1 and CDR2 are SGHTA and FQGTGA. This CDR3 is CASSFSQNTEAFF.

The gene calls are TRBV20-1 and TRBJ1-1. The CDR3 has 14 residues. In germline, CDR1 is DFQATT, CDR2 SNEGSKA (reference sequence). The CDR3 protein is CSARSLGLNTEAFF.

The genes are TRBV3-1 and TRBJ2-3; TCRdb calls TRBD2, which cannot be checked without DNA. The germline V gene encodes CDR1 LGHDT and CDR2 YNNKEL (reference sequence). The CDR3 is made up of 15 amino acids. CDR3 amino acids: CASSPNRAIGSTQYF.

The chain couples TRBV19 to TRBJ2-7; TCRdb's assignment of TRBD1 cannot be checked, as there is no DNA. CDR1 is LNHDA, CDR2 SQIVND, per germline (reference sequence). The CDR3 length is 13 residues. Here the CDR3 reads CASSQDRVDEQYF.

V is TRBV6-2 or TRBV6-3 and J is TRBJ2-3; absent DNA, TCRdb's TRBD1 call cannot be checked. From germline, CDR1 is MNHEY and CDR2 SVGEGT. The CDR3 contains 15 residues. This CDR3 is CASSSPRRYTDTQYF.

The gene calls are TRBV5-1 and TRBJ2-2. The CDR3 length is 15 residues. The germline V gene encodes CDR1 SGHRS and CDR2 YFSETQ. This CDR3 is CASSLGGIDTGELFF.

This rearrangement joins TRBV5-1 to TRBJ2-2. This CDR3 contains 14 residues. Per germline, CDR1 SGHRS and CDR2 YFSETQ. This CDR3 reads CASSHRADTGELFF.

This chain joins TRBV2 and TRBJ1-5; the D gene TCRdb calls, TRBD1, cannot be checked with no DNA. The germline gives CDR1 SNHLY, CDR2 FYNNEI. The CDR3 spans 15 residues. CDR3 in amino acids: CASGAAIYSNQPQHF.

The rearrangement uses TRBV7-2 and TRBJ1-5; TCRdb indicates TRBD1, and absent DNA this call remains unverified. The CDR3 covers 17 residues. Germline CDR1 and CDR2: SGHTA and FQGNSA. CDR3: CASSLASTGAGNQPQHF.

V and J are TRBV15 and TRBJ1-5. The CDR3 totals 15 residues. CDR1 is LNHNV and CDR2 is YYDKDF in the germline V gene (reference sequence). CDR3 amino acids: CATSRGTNSNQPQHF. Drawing the rest from reference TRBV15 and TRBJ1-5, the complete variable domain is DAMVIQNPRYQVTQFGKPVTLSCSQTLNHNVMYWYQQKSSQAPKLLFHYYDKDFNNEADTPDNFQSRRPNTSFCFLDIRSPGLGDTAMYLCATSRGTNSNQPQHFGDGTRLSIL.

V usage is TRBV24-1 and J usage is TRBJ2-1; TCRdb's assignment of TRBD1 cannot be checked, as there is no DNA. Germline V gives CDR1 KGHDR, CDR2 SFDVKD. CDR3 length: 16 residues. CDR3 in amino acids: CATSGRPADSYNEQFF.

The chain has TRBV29-1 and TRBJ2-1; TCRdb designates TRBD2, a call that cannot be tested without DNA. Germline assignment: CDR1 SQVTM and CDR2 ANQGSEA. The CDR3 is 12 residues long. The CDR3 is CSAGTYDNEQFF.